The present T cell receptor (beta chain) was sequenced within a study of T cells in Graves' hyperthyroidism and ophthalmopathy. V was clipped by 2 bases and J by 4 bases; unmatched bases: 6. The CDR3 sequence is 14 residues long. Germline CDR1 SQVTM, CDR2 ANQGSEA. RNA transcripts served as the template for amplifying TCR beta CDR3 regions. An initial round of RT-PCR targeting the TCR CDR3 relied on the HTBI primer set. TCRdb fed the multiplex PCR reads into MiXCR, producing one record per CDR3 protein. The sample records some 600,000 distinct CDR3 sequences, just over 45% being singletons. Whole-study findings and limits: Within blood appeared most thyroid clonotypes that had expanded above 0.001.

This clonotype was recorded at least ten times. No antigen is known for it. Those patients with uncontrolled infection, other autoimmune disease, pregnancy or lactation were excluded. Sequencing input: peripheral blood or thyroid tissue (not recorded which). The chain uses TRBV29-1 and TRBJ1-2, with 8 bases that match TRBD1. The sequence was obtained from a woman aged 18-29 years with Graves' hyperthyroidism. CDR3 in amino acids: CSVEQQGVSYGYTF. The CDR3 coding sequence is TGCAGCGTTGAACAACAGGGGGTCAGCTATGGCTACACCTTC.